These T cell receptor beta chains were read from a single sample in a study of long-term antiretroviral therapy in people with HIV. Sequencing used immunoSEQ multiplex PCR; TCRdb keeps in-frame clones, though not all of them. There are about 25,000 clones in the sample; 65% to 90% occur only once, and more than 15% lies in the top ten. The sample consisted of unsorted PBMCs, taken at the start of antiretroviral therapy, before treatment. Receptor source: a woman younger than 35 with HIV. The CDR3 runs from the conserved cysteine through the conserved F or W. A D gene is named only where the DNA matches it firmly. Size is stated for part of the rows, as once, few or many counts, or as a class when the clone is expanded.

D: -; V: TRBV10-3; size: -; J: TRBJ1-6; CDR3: CAISESGGGSYNSPLHF; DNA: TGTGCCATCAGTGAGTCTGGGGGAGGCTCCTATAATTCACCCCTCCACTTT
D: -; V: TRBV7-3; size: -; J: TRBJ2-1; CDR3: CASSLIAGQGYNEQFF; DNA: TGTGCCAGCAGCTTAATCGCAGGGCAGGGCTACAATGAGCAGTTCTTC
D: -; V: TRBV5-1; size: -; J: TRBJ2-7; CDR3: CASQDISYEQYF; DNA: TGCGCCAGCCAGGACATCTCCTACGAGCAGTACTTC
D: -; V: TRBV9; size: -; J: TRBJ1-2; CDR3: CASSLMDAADYGYTF; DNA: TGTGCCAGCAGCCTTATGGACGCCGCCGACTATGGCTACACCTTC
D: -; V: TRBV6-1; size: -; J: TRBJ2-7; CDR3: CASSELEGQGGSYEQYF; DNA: TGTGCCAGCAGTGAACTTGAGGGCCAGGGGGGTTCTTACGAGCAGTACTTC
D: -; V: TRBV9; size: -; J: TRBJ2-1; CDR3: CASSVGDPVLGNEQFF; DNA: TGTGCCAGCAGCGTAGGGGACCCAGTCCTGGGGAATGAGCAGTTCTTC
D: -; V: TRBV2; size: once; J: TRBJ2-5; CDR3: CASSAGSVGAETQYF; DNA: TGTGCCAGCAGTGCTGGTTCGGTGGGGGCTGAGACCCAGTACTTC
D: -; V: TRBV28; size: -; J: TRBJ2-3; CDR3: CASSSQNTDTQYF; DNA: TGTGCCAGCAGTTCCCAGAACACAGATACGCAGTATTTT
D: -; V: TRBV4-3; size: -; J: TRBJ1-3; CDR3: CASSQEALGERSGNTIYF; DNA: TGCGCCAGCAGCCAAGAGGCTTTAGGTGAACGGTCTGGAAACACCATATATTTT
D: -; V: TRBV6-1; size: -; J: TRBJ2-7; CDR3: CASSRGAGLSYEQYF; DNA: TGTGCCAGCAGTCGTGGGGCAGGCCTTTCCTACGAGCAGTACTTC
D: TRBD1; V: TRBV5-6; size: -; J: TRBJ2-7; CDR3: CASSWTGSPHEQYF; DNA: TGTGCCAGCAGCTGGACAGGGTCTCCTCACGAGCAGTACTTC
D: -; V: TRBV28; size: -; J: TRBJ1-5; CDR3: CASSPFQFDSNQPQHF; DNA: TGTGCCAGCAGCCCCTTTCAGTTTGATAGCAATCAGCCCCAGCATTTT
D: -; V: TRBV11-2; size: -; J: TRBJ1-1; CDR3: CASSLDGQANTEAFF; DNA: TGTGCCAGCAGCTTAGATGGTCAGGCGAACACTGAAGCTTTCTTT
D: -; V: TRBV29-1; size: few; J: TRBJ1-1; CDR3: CSVERGRGDITEAFF; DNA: TGCAGCGTTGAGAGGGGCAGGGGTGATATAACTGAAGCTTTCTTT
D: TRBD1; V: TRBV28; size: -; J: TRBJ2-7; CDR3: CASSGTAYEQYF; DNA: TGTGCCAGCAGCGGGACAGCCTACGAGCAGTACTTC
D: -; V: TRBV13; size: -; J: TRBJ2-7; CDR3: CASSSVKGRNEQYF; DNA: TGTGCCAGCAGCTCAGTTAAGGGGCGGAACGAGCAGTACTTC
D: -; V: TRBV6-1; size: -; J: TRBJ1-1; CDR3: CASKRWVNTEAFF; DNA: TGTGCCAGCAAGAGGTGGGTGAACACTGAAGCTTTCTTT
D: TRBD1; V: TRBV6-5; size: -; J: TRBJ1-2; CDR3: CASSPDRDGYGYTF; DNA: TGTGCCAGCAGCCCGGACAGGGATGGGTATGGCTACACCTTC
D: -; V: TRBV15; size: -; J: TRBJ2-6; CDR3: CATSGGSGANVLTF; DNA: TGTGCCACCAGCGGGGGGTCTGGGGCCAACGTCCTGACTTTC
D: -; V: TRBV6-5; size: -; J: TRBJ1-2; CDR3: CAVGQIRFGYTF; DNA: TGTGCCGTCGGACAGATCAGGTTTGGCTACACCTTC
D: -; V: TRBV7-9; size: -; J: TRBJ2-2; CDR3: CASSWSGTGELFF; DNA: TGTGCCAGCAGCTGGTCAGGGACCGGGGAGCTGTTTTTT
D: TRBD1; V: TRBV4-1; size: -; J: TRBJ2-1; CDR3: CASSQPGTVYNEQFF; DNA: TGCGCCAGCAGCCAACCCGGGACAGTCTACAATGAGCAGTTCTTC
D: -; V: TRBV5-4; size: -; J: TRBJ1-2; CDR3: CASRNSGTIRNGYTF; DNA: TGTGCCAGCAGAAATTCCGGGACAATTCGGAATGGCTACACCTTC
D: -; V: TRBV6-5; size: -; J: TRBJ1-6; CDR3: CASRRTGTRDSPLHF; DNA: TGTGCCAGCAGGCGCACAGGGACGAGGGATTCACCCCTCCACTTT
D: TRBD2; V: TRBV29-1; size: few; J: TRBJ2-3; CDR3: CSAASGVRDTQYF; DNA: TGCAGCGCTGCTAGCGGGGTGCGGGATACGCAGTATTTT
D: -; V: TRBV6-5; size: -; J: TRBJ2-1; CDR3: CASSLNSGVYNEQFF; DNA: TGTGCCAGCAGCCTGAACTCGGGGGTCTACAATGAGCAGTTCTTC
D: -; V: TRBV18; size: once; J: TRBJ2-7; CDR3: CASSRSSGDSYEQYF; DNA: TGTGCCAGCTCACGCTCATCAGGGGATTCCTACGAGCAGTACTTC
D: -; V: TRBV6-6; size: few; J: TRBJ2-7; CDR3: CASSYLGGSSYEQYF; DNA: TGTGCCAGCAGTTACCTGGGGGGTTCCTCCTACGAGCAGTACTTC
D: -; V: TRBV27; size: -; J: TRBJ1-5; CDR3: CASSFHRDRSQPQHF; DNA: TGTGCCAGCAGTTTTCACAGGGATCGCAGTCAGCCCCAGCATTTT
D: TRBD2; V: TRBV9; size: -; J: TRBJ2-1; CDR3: CASSANLLALQYNEQFF; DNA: TGTGCCAGCAGCGCAAACCTACTAGCGCTACAGTACAATGAGCAGTTCTTC
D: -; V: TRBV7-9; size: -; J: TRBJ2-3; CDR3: CASSLRTPSTDTQYF; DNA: TGTGCCAGCAGCCTTAGGACGCCTAGCACAGATACGCAGTATTTT
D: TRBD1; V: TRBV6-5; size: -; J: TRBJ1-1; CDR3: CASRMTGVATEAFF; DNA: TGTGCCAGCAGAATGACAGGGGTGGCCACTGAAGCTTTCTTT
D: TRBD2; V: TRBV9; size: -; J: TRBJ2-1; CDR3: CASSVGLRGSYNEQFF; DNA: TGTGCCAGCAGCGTAGGCTTGCGGGGGTCCTACAATGAGCAGTTCTTC
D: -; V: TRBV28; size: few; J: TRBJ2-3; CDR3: CASSFARGDTDTQYF; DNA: TGTGCCAGCAGTTTCGCCAGGGGGGACACAGATACGCAGTATTTT
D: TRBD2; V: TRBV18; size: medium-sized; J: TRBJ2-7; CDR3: CASSPVQREGTKLEQYF; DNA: TGTGCCAGCTCACCGGTCCAGCGGGAAGGAACGAAATTAGAGCAGTACTTC
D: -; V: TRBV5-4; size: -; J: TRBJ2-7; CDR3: CASSLDAGFYEQYF; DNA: TGTGCCAGCAGCTTGGATGCAGGGTTCTACGAGCAGTACTTC
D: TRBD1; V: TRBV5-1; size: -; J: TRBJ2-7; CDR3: CASSWGQGASPYEQYF; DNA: TGCGCCAGCAGTTGGGGACAGGGGGCATCACCCTACGAGCAGTACTTC